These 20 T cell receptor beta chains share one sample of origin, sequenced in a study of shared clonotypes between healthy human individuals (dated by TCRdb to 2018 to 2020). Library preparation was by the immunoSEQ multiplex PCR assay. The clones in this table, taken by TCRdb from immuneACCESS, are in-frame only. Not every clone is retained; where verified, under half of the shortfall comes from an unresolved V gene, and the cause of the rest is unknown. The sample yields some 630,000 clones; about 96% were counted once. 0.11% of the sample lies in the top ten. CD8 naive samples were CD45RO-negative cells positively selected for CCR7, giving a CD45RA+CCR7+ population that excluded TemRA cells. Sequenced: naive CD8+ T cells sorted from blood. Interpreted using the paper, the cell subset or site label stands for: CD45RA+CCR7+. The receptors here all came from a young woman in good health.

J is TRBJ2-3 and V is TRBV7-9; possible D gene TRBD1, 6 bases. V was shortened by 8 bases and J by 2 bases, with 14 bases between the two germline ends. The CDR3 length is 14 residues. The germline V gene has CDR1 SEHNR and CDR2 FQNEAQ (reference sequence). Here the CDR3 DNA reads TGTGCCAGCTCTCCGACAGGATTCACAGATACGCAGTATTTT. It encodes CASSPTGFTDTQYF.

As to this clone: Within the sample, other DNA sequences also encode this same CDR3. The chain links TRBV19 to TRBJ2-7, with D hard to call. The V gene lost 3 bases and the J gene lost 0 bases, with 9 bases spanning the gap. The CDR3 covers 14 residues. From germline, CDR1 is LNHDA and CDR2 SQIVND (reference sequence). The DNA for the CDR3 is TGTGCCAGTAGTATTGGAACTGACTCCTACGAGCAGTACTTC. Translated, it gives CASSIGTDSYEQYF.

The CDR3: CASMGSSVAKNIQYF. In nucleotides, the CDR3 is TGTGCCAGTATGGGCAGTTCTGTAGCCAAAAACATTCAGTACTTC. This chain connects TRBV19 to TRBJ2-4; D remains ambiguous. With 7 bases removed from V and 0 bases from J, the gap between germline ends came to 13 bases. The CDR3 spans 15 residues. Germline CDR1 reads LNHDA; CDR2 reads SQIVND (reference sequence).

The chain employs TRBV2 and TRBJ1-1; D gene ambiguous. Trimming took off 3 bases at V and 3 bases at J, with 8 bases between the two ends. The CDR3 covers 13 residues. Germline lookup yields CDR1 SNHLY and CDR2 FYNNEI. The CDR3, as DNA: TGTGCCAGCAGTGATTTTTACTACACTGAAGCTTTCTTT. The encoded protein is CASSDFYYTEAFF.

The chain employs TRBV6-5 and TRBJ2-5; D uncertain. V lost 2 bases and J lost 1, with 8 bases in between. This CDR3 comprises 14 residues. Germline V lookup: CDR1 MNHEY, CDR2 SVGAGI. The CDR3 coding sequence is TGTGCCAGCAGTTACGGGGTCAGCCAAGAGACCCAGTACTTC. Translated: CASSYGVSQETQYF.

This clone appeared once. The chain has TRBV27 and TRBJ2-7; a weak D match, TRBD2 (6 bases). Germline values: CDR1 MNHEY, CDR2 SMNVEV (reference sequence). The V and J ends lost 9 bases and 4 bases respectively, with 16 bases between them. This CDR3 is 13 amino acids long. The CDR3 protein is CASARGSGYEQYF. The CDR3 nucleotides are TGTGCCAGTGCCCGGGGGAGTGGGTACGAGCAGTACTTC.

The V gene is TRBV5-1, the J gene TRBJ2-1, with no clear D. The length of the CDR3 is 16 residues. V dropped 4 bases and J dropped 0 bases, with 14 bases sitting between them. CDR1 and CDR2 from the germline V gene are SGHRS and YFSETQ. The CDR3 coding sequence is TGCGCCAGCAGCGGGGTAGGAGACTTCTCCTACAATGAGCAGTTCTTC. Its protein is CASSGVGDFSYNEQFF.

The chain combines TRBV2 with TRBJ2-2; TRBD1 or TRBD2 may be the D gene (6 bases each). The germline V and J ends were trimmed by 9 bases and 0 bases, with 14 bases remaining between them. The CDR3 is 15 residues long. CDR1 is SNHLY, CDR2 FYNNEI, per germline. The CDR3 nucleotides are TGTGCCAGTGGGGGGCTACTTTCGAACACCGGGGAGCTGTTTTTT. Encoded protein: CASGGLLSNTGELFF.

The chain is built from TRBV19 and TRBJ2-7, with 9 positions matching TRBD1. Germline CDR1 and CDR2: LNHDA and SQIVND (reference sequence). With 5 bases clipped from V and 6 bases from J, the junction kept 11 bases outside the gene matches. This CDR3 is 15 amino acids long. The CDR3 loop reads CASSSHRDRAGEQYF. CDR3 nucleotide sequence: TGTGCCAGTAGTTCACACCGGGACAGGGCGGGCGAGCAGTACTTC.

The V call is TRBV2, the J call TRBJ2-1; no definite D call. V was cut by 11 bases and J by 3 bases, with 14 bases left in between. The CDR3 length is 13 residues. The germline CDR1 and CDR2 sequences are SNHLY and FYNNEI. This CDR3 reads CALSLGHYNEQFF. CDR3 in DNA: TGTGCCCTAAGCTTGGGCCACTACAATGAGCAGTTCTTC.

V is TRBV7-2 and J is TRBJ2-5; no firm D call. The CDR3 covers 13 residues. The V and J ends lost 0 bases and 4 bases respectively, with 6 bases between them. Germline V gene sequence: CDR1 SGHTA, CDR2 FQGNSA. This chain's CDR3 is CASSLADGETQYF. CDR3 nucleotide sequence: TGTGCCAGCAGCTTAGCTGATGGAGAGACCCAGTACTTC.

CDR3 amino acids: CASSYPGLAGVDEQFF. The CDR3 coding sequence is TGTGCCAGCAGCTACCCGGGACTAGCGGGAGTTGATGAGCAGTTCTTC. V usage is TRBV7-2 and J usage is TRBJ2-1, with TRBD2 matching over 14 bases. The CDR3 covers 16 residues. Germline lookup yields CDR1 SGHTA and CDR2 FQGNSA. The trim removed 4 bases at V and 8 bases at J, leaving 7 bases unmatched.

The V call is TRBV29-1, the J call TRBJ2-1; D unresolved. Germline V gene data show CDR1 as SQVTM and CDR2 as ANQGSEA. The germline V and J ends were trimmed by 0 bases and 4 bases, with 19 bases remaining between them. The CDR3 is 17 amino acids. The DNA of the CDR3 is TGCAGCGTTGAAGATCCCCGGTCTCTTGGGTTTTACAATGAGCAGTTCTTC. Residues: CSVEDPRSLGFYNEQFF.

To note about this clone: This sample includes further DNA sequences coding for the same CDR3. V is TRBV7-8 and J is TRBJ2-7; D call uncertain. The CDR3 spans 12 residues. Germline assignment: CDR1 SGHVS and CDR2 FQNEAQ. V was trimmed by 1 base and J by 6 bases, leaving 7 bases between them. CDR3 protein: CASSLGDREQYF. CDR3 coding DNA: TGTGCCAGCAGCTTAGGAGATCGCGAGCAGTACTTC.

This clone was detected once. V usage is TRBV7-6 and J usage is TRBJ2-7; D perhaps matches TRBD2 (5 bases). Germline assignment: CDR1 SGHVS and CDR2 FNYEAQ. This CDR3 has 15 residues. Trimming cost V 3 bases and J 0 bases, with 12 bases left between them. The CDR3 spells CASSFESGSSYEQYF. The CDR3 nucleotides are TGTGCCAGCAGCTTTGAAAGCGGTAGCTCCTACGAGCAGTACTTC.

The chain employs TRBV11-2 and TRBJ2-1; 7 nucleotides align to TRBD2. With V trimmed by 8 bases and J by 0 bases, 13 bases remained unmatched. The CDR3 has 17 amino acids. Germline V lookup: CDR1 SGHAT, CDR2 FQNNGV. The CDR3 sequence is CASGSQAWDYSYNEQFF. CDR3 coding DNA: TGTGCCAGCGGTTCACAAGCATGGGACTACTCCTACAATGAGCAGTTCTTC.

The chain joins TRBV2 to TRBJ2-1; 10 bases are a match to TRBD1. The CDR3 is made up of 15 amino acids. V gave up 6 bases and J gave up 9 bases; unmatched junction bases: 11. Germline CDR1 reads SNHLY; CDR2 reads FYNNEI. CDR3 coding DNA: TGTGCCAGCAGGGGGACAGGGGATTGGGTCGGTGAGCAGTTCTTC. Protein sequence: CASRGTGDWVGEQFF.

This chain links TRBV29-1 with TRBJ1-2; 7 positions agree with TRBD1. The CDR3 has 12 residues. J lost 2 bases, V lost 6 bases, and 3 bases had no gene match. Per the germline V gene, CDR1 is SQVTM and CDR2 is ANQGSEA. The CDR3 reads CSVGTANYGYTF. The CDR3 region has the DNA TGCAGCGTCGGGACAGCAAACTATGGCTACACCTTC.

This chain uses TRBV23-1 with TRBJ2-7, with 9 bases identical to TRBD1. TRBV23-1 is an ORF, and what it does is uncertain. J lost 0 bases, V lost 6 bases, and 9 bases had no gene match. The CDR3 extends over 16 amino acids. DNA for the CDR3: TGCGCCAGCAGGAGAACGGGACAGGGTCCCTCCTACGAGCAGTACTTC. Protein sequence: CASRRTGQGPSYEQYF.

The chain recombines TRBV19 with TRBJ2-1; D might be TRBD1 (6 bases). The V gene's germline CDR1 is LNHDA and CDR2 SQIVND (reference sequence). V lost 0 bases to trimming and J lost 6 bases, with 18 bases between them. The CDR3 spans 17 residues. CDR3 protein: CASSIDAMDSEINEQFF. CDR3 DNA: TGTGCCAGTAGTATAGATGCAATGGACAGTGAGATCAATGAGCAGTTCTTC.